Shown below are 24 T cell receptor beta chains from a single sample sequenced in a study of PD-1 blockade in mismatch repair-deficient tumors. TCRdb keeps only in-frame clones here, not all; method: immunoSEQ multiplex PCR. Seen here are 120,000 or so clones, 88% observed once, and the top ten hold about 12%. Sample: peripheral blood, taken roughly 67 weeks after starting pembrolizumab. The receptors stem from an adult with mismatch repair-deficient cancer.

CDR3 bases: TGTGCCAGCAGTTACCGGGACAGCGAAGCTTTCTTT. Its translation is CASSYRDSEAFF. The rearrangement links TRBV5-4 to TRBJ1-1, with TRBD1 matching 7 bases. Trimming removed 5 bases from V and 8 bases from J; junction bases left unmatched: 6. Germline loops: CDR1 SGHNT, CDR2 YYREEE (reference sequence). There are 12 residues in the CDR3.

This chain links TRBV30 with TRBJ1-1, with TRBD1 matching 8 bases. J gave up 8 bases and V 2 bases, and 4 bases lay outside the gene matches. Per germline, CDR1 GTSNPN and CDR2 SVGIG (reference sequence). This CDR3 comprises 12 residues. In DNA form, the CDR3 reads TGTGCCTGGAGTCCCGACAGGGGCGAAGCTTTCTTT. Encoded protein: CAWSPDRGEAFF.

The chain links TRBV25-1 to TRBJ2-3; no definite D call. Germline assignment: CDR1 MGHDK and CDR2 SYGVNS. The V gene lost 1 base and the J gene lost 1 base, with 15 bases spanning the gap. The CDR3 totals 17 residues. CDR3 sequence reads: CASSEFYPDGRTDTQYF. In DNA form, the CDR3 reads TGTGCCAGCAGTGAATTCTACCCGGACGGTCGCACAGATACGCAGTATTTT.

The chain uses TRBV15 and TRBJ2-3; TRBD2 is a possible D gene (5 bases). V shed 1 base and J shed 1 base, with 12 bases lying between them. Germline lookup yields CDR1 LNHNV and CDR2 YYDKDF (reference sequence). The CDR3 is made up of 16 amino acids. The CDR3 here is CATSRVFEGGTDTQYF. The CDR3 DNA is TGTGCCACCAGCAGAGTGTTCGAGGGCGGCACAGATACGCAGTATTTT.

This chain uses TRBV9 with TRBJ2-3; 10 bases align to TRBD2. Germline CDR1 is SGDLS and CDR2 is YYNGEE. J was trimmed by 2 bases and V by 3 bases; bases with no gene match: 3. The CDR3 is 15 residues long. As DNA, the CDR3 is TGTGCCAGCAGCGCGGGACTAGCGATCACAGATACGCAGTATTTT. This sequence encodes CASSAGLAITDTQYF.

This chain joins TRBV5-4 and TRBJ2-3, with 8 bases aligning to TRBD1. Trimming cost V 4 bases and J 5 bases; bases outside gene matches: 9. The CDR3 length is 15 residues. Looked up from germline, CDR1 is SGHNT and CDR2 is YYREEE (reference sequence). CDR3 DNA sequence: TGTGCCAGCAGCGGTCGCACAGGGGGAGTAGATACGCAGTATTTT. Its translation: CASSGRTGGVDTQYF.

J is TRBJ1-3 and V is TRBV9; D ambiguous. Germline assignment: CDR1 SGDLS and CDR2 YYNGEE. The ends were cut back, 3 bases at V and 4 bases at J, with 8 bases in the middle. The length of the CDR3 is 13 residues. Here the CDR3 reads CASSEQQGNTIYF. The CDR3 nucleotides are TGTGCCAGCAGCGAACAGCAGGGAAACACCATATATTTT.

This chain uses TRBV12-5 with TRBJ2-3; D is ambiguous. Germline values: CDR1 LGHNT, CDR2 FRNRAP. This CDR3 comprises 13 residues. V lost 4 bases to trimming and J lost 3 bases, with 8 bases between them. The CDR3 DNA reads as TGTGCTAGTGGTTACGCCGGGACAGATACGCAGTATTTT. Translated, it gives CASGYAGTDTQYF.

The chain carries TRBV7-6 and TRBJ1-3; TRBD1 is a possible D gene (5 bases). Germline V gene lookup returns CDR1 SGHVS and CDR2 FNYEAQ. This CDR3 region has 15 residues. Trimming cost V 1 base and J 2 bases, with 9 bases left between them. The CDR3 nucleotides read TGTGCCAGCAGCTTAGGCCAGGGCGCTGGAAACACCATATATTTT. Amino acid sequence: CASSLGQGAGNTIYF.

For this clone: At the DNA level, this CDR3 is encoded by other sequences in the same sample as well. The rearrangement links TRBV28 to TRBJ2-1; D not resolved. The length of the CDR3 is 12 residues. Germline-derived CDR1 and CDR2 are MDHEN and SYDVKM. V shed 1 base and J shed 4 bases, with 2 bases lying between them. Here the CDR3 DNA reads TGTGCCAGCAGTTTATCATACAATGAGCAGTTCTTC. It is translated as CASSLSYNEQFF.

The chain couples TRBV27 to TRBJ1-5; D gene unclear. This CDR3 is 17 amino acids long. With 6 bases removed from V and 4 bases from J, the gap between germline ends came to 22 bases. Germline V gene data show CDR1 as MNHEY and CDR2 as SMNVEV (reference sequence). In DNA, the CDR3 is TGTGCCAGCAGACCACTAGCCAGCAGCCAAGGGAATCAGCCCCAGCATTTT. As protein: CASRPLASSQGNQPQHF.

This chain connects TRBV11-2 to TRBJ1-2; TRBD1 agrees at 8 bases. The CDR3 loop spans 15 amino acids. Germline V CDR1 and CDR2: SGHAT, FQNNGV. Germline trimming cut 0 bases from V and 7 bases from J; bases unmatched to any gene: 7. DNA for the CDR3: TGTGCCAGCAGCTTAGACCCGACAGGGGCTGGTGGCTACACCTTC. This translates into CASSLDPTGAGGYTF.

V and J are TRBV13 and TRBJ2-2; 7 nucleotides agree with TRBD1. The CDR3 length is 16 residues. Germline V gene sequence: CDR1 PRHDT, CDR2 FYEKMQ (reference sequence). Unmatched junction bases numbered 10, after V lost 5 bases and J lost 4 bases. This chain's CDR3 is CASSPYLQGSTGELFF. The CDR3 region has the DNA TGTGCCAGCAGCCCCTACTTACAGGGGAGCACCGGGGAGCTGTTTTTT. Full variable domain (missing parts from reference TRBV13 and TRBJ2-2): AAGVIQSPRHLIKEKRETATLKCYPIPRHDTVYWYQQGPGQDPQFLISFYEKMQSDKGSIPDRFSAQQFSDYHSELNMSSLELGDSALYFCASSPYLQGSTGELFFGEGSRLTVL.

This rearrangement joins TRBV12-5 to TRBJ1-5; the D is unclear. This CDR3 has 18 residues. Trimming took off 3 bases at V and 4 bases at J, with 22 bases between the two ends. CDR1 and CDR2 (germline): LGHNT, FRNRAP. CDR3 loop: CASGFLIRGREGNQPQHF. Here the CDR3 DNA reads TGTGCTAGTGGTTTCCTGATCCGAGGGAGGGAGGGAAATCAGCCCCAGCATTTT.

The J gene is TRBJ2-7, the V gene TRBV11-2, with a weak D call TRBD1 (6 bases). Germline CDR1 is SGHAT and CDR2 is FQNNGV. Trimming took off 2 bases at V and 3 bases at J, with 11 bases between the two ends. This CDR3 comprises 14 residues. The CDR3 bases are TGTGCCAGCAGCTTAATCGCCAGGGGCTACGAGCAGTACTTC. The encoded protein is CASSLIARGYEQYF. Complete variable domain (other parts from reference TRBV11-2 and TRBJ2-7): EAGVAQSPRYKIIEKRQSVAFWCNPISGHATLYWYQQILGQGPKLLIQFQNNGVVDDSQLPKDRFSAERLKGVDSTLKIQPAKLEDSAVYLCASSLIARGYEQYFGPGTRLTVT.

This chain uses TRBV14 with TRBJ2-1, with 7 nucleotides matching TRBD2. The CDR3 runs 14 residues. Germline CDR1 and CDR2: SGHDN and FVKESK. Trimming took 3 bases from V and 5 from J; bases not matched to a gene: 4. The CDR3 nucleotides are TGTGCCAGCAGCCAGACTAGCATGGACAATGAGCAGTTCTTC. It is translated as CASSQTSMDNEQFF. Based on the CDR3 plus reference TRBV14 and TRBJ2-1, the full variable domain is EAGVTQFPSHSVIEKGQTVTLRCDPISGHDNLYWYRRVMGKEIKFLLHFVKESKQDESGMPNNRFLAERTGGTYSTLKVQPAELEDSGVYFCASSQTSMDNEQFFGPGTRLTVL.

This chain uses TRBV19 with TRBJ2-7; D is tentatively TRBD1 or TRBD2 (6 bases each). This CDR3 is built from 13 residues. V gave up 7 bases and J gave up 5 bases, with 15 bases separating them. CDR1 LNHDA and CDR2 SQIVND come from the germline V gene (reference sequence). The CDR3 DNA reads as TGTGCCAGTACGGGGGACAATCTAAACGAGCAGTACTTC. Residues: CASTGDNLNEQYF.

This chain uses TRBV6-5 with TRBJ2-3; possible D gene TRBD2, 5 bases. Germline CDR1 and CDR2: MNHEY and SVGAGI. Trimming pared 6 bases from V and 5 bases from J, leaving 12 bases between. The CDR3 loop spans 13 amino acids. CDR3 bases: TGTGCCAGCAGCCGTGGGGAGAGAGATACGCAGTATTTT. Translated, it gives CASSRGERDTQYF.

The gene calls are TRBV27 and TRBJ2-3; 7 nucleotides agree with TRBD2. This CDR3 has 15 amino acids. CDR1 and CDR2 from the germline V gene are MNHEY and SMNVEV (reference sequence). Trimming at V came to 8 bases and at J to 4 bases, leaving 12 bases not matched to a gene. Here the CDR3 reads CASGYGRGFPDTQYF. The CDR3 DNA reads as TGTGCCAGCGGTTACGGGCGGGGGTTCCCAGATACGCAGTATTTT.

The chain joins TRBV12-2 to TRBJ2-5; the table's D call, TRBD2, was not checked against the DNA. TRBV12-2 is noted as a pseudogene. CDR3 size: 15 residues. Here the CDR3 reads CASRLGPGVRETQYF. Written as DNA, the CDR3 is TGTGCAAGTCGCTTAGGTCCGGGAGTAAGGGAGACCCAGTACTTC.

The rearrangement uses TRBV4-1 and TRBJ2-7, with D possibly being TRBD1 (6 bases). The CDR3 sequence is 15 residues long. With 3 bases removed from V and 7 bases from J, the gap between germline ends came to 19 bases. Germline V lookup: CDR1 MGHRA, CDR2 YSYEKL. CDR3 coding DNA: TGCGCCAGCAGCCAGCTCATAGGACAGTCCAAGGAGCAGTACTTC. Translated: CASSQLIGQSKEQYF.

The chain employs TRBV29-1 and TRBJ2-4; D gene unclear. Trimming shortened V by 4 bases and J by 0 bases, and 7 bases separated the two germline ends. CDR3 length: 13 amino acids. Germline assignment: CDR1 SQVTM and CDR2 ANQGSEA. The CDR3 nucleotides are TGCAGCGTTGTTCCCAAAGCCAAAAACATTCAGTACTTC. Protein product: CSVVPKAKNIQYF.

The V gene is TRBV19, the J gene TRBJ2-1, with a possible D match to TRBD2 (5 bases). The length of the CDR3 is 14 residues. Germline CDR1 is LNHDA and CDR2 is SQIVND (reference sequence). V was cut by 6 bases and J by 5 bases, with 14 bases left in between. CDR3 sequence reads: CASSNPGSHNEQFF. CDR3 nucleotides: TGTGCCAGTAGCAATCCGGGGTCACACAATGAGCAGTTCTTC. The whole variable domain, filled in from reference TRBV19 and TRBJ2-1, reads DGGITQSPKYLFRKEGQNVTLSCEQNLNHDAMYWYRQDPGQGLRLIYYSQIVNDFQKGDIAEGYSVSREKKESFPLTVTSAQKNPTAFYLCASSNPGSHNEQFFGPGTRLTVL.

The chain carries TRBV5-6 and TRBJ2-7; D is unresolved. V shed 0 bases and J shed 5 bases, with 18 bases lying between them. The CDR3 loop spans 16 amino acids. Germline V gene lookup returns CDR1 SGHDT and CDR2 YYEEEE. The CDR3 loop is CASSLAPGDGRHEQYF. In nucleotides, the CDR3 is TGTGCCAGCAGCTTGGCCCCTGGTGATGGGCGCCACGAGCAGTACTTC.